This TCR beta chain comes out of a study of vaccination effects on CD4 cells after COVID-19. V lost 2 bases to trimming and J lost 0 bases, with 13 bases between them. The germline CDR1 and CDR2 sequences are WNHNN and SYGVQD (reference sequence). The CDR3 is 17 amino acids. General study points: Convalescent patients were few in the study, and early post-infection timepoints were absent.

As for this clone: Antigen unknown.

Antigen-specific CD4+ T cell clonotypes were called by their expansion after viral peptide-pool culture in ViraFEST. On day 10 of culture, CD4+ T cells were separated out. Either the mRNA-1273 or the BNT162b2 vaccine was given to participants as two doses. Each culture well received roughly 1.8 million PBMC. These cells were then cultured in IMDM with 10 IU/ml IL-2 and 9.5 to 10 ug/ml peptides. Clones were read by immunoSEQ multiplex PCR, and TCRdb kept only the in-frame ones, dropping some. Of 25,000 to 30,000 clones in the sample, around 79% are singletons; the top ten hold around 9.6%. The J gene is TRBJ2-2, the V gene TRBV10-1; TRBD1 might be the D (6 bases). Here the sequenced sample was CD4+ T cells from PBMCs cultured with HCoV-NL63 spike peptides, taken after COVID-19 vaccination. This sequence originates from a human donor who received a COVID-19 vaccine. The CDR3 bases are TGCGCCAGCAGTGAGGGGACATTCCAATCGAACACCGGGGAGCTGTTTTTT. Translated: CASSEGTFQSNTGELFF.